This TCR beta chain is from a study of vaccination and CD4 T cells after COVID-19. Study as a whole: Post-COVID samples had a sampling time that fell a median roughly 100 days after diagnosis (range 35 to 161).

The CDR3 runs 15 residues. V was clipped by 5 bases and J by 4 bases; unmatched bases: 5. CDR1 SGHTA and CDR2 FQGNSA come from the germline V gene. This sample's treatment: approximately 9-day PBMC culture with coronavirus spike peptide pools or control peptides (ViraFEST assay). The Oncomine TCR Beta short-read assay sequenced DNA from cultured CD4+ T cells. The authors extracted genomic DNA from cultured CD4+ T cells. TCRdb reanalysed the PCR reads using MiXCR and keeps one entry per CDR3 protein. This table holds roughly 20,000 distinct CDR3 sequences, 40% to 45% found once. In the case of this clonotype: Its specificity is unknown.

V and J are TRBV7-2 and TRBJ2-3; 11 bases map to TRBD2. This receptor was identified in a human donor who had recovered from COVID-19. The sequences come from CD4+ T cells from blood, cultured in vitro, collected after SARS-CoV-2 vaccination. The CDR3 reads CASSVLAGEADTQYF. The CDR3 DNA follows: TGTGCCAGCAGCGTACTAGCGGGGGAGGCAGATACGCAGTATTTT.